The T cell receptor (beta chain) described here comes from a study of blood T cell repertoires in COVID-19. Overall study: The United States, Italy and Spain supplied acute and convalescent COVID-19 samples. PBMCs, B-cell-depleted T cells, or T cells were the source of the cDNA or gDNA that made up the material.

This clone was seen once. In the original analysis: Quantification of nucleated cells was approximated via reference gene primer amplification. TCRdb's table, derived via immunoSEQ multiplex PCR, lists solely in-frame clones and lacks some. V and J calls and clone size are those listed in that table; D and trimming were worked out from the DNA. The table includes roughly 200,000 clones, roughly 81% detected once. Source material: peripheral blood. The clonotype comes from an elderly woman with acute or convalescent COVID-19.

The CDR3 bases are TGTGCCAGCAGCGTAGTTCCGACAGGAGTTTACGAGCAGTACTTC. Translating gives CASSVVPTGVYEQYF. The J gene is TRBJ2-7, the V gene TRBV9, with D possibly matching TRBD1 (6 bases). V was cut by 0 bases and J by 4 bases, with 14 bases left in between. This CDR3 has 15 residues. Germline V gene lookup returns CDR1 SGDLS and CDR2 YYNGEE. Complete variable domain (other parts from reference TRBV9 and TRBJ2-7): DSGVTQTPKHLITATGQRVTLRCSPRSGDLSVYWYQQSLDQGLQFLIQYYNGEERAKGNILERFSAQQFPDLHSELNLSSLELGDSALYFCASSVVPTGVYEQYFGPGTRLTVT.